This T cell receptor beta chain emerged from a study of PD-1 blockade in classical Hodgkin lymphoma (dated by TCRdb to the early 2020s). Regarding the study in general: Nivolumab dosing was 3 mg/kg intravenously every 2 weeks, continuing until either disease progression or unacceptable toxicity. To define a peripheral blood immune signature of response to PD-1 blockade in classical Hodgkin lymphoma, the study combined TCR beta sequencing with CyTOF.

Relative to germline, V is 6 bases shorter and J is 2 bases shorter, with 8 bases between their ends. The CDR3 runs 12 residues from the cysteine to the phenylalanine. Left in the record is the CDR3 DNA by itself, 36 bases read in frame from the first base. CDR1 and CDR2 (SNHLY, FYNNEI) derive from the germline V gene. Study-level results and caveats: CD4+ but not CD8+ TCR diversity rose significantly by C4D1 (p=0.0027 vs p=0.16), most apparent in complete responders (p=0.02). Among trial patients, those achieving complete response had baseline diversity similar to that of newly diagnosed patients, while diversity was significantly lower in partial responders and progressors. The study covered only a single clinical trial cohort, and the causes of the repertoire differences, possibly disease activity or prior therapy, were still not defined. Patients starting nivolumab less than 1 year after ASCT had lower diversity and were excluded from later analyses to avoid confounding by immune reconstitution. Baseline TCR diversity was reported to be lower in newly diagnosed patients than in healthy donors, and even lower in relapsed/refractory patients.

The Qiagen DNeasy kit was used to extract genomic DNA from unsorted PBMCs and from the negatively selected CD4+ and CD8+ fractions. TCR beta CDR3 regions were subjected to amplification by immunoSEQ multiplex PCR with primers that anneal to V and J segments. A synthetic immune receptor repertoire was used to minimize amplification bias, and any residual bias was removed computationally once sequencing was done. On the authors' methods: Repertoire diversity was quantified as the Shannon entropy index using custom Python scripts. The unsorted, CD4+ and CD8+ repertoires were each analyzed separately, with the exception of combined analyses, where CD4+ and CD8+ sequences were merged in silico. A clone counted as expanded when the clone's frequency after treatment rose at least 2-fold relative to C1D1, and clones undetected at baseline were given a pseudocount of 0.5. Singleton clones were defined as clones with 0 or 1 copy at C1D1, and non-singleton clones were defined as clones with 2 or more copies. By matching protein sequences in sorted samples from the same patient, clones expanded in unsorted samples were annotated as CD4+, CD8+ or unknown. Diversity changes from C1D1 to C4D1 were tested in paired samples using Wilcoxon tests. TCRdb retrieved this table from immuneACCESS and kept in-frame rearrangements only. Not all clones are present; in checked studies, unresolved V genes account for under half, and no reason is known for the remainder. V, J and clone size are those of that table, while D and trimming were read from the DNA. This sample holds 55,000 to 80,000 clones; about 93% were observed only once. Over 6.5% of the sample is taken by the ten largest.

The sample's time point, from its label and the paper: cycle 1 day 1 (C1D1), immediately before nivolumab initiation. Every trial patient had relapsed following autologous stem cell transplantation, and prior brentuximab vedotin exposure was what differed among cohorts A, B and C. A total of 50 to 70 patients with relapsed/refractory classical Hodgkin lymphoma made up the trial cohort, and each patient's best overall response was complete response, partial response or progressive disease. Trial patients were treated with single-agent nivolumab in the multi-cohort phase II CheckMate 205 trial. An independent review committee assessed best overall response using the 2007 International Working Group response criteria. Trial PBMCs were collected just before the start of nivolumab (C1D1) and during therapy at cycle 2 day 1 and cycle 4 day 1. After peripheral blood was drawn into 8 mL Vacutainer Cell Preparation Tubes, PBMCs were isolated by centrifugation and then cryopreserved.

Comment on this clone: Its antigen remains unidentified. The input lacks base qualities; no much larger clone sits a single base away. The identical CDR3 is also encoded by other nucleotide sequences in the sample.

The receptor comes from a human donor with classical Hodgkin lymphoma. The sequence joins TRBV2 to TRBJ2-7; a tentative D call is TRBD1 (6 bases match). The sequences come from peripheral blood mononuclear cells (PBMCs), collected at baseline. The DNA sequence is TGTGCCAGCAGACAGGGCGCCTACGAGCAGTACTTC. Translation gives CASRQGAYEQYF.